One and the same sample provided the 23 T cell receptor beta chains below, sequenced in a study of T cells after yellow fever vaccination. A single record per CDR3 protein comes from TCRdb applying MiXCR to the 5' RACE reads. The data contain hundreds of thousands of distinct CDR3 sequences, about 17% of them seen just once; the ten biggest clones take up over 15%. Sequenced here: PBMCs, sampled before the yellow fever booster vaccination. The receptors here all came from a man younger than 35 who received the YFV17D yellow fever vaccine.

There are many counts of this clonotype. The chain couples TRBV7-2 to TRBJ2-5; D not resolved. The CDR3 consists of 14 residues. V gave up 6 bases and J gave up 2 bases, with 13 bases separating them. Germline lookup yields CDR1 SGHTA and CDR2 FQGNSA. The chain's CDR3 is CASRRPGLQETQYF. The CDR3 DNA follows: TGTGCCAGCAGACGCCCCGGCCTGCAAGAGACCCAGTACTTC.

The rearrangement uses TRBV12-3 or TRBV12-4 and TRBJ2-3; D is unclear. CDR3 size: 11 residues. V was clipped by 4 bases and J by 5 bases, with 4 bases between them. The DNA of the CDR3 is TGTGCCAGCAGTTGGAGAGATACGCAGTATTTT. This encodes CASSWRDTQYF.

This clonotype came up many times. The V call is TRBV12-3 or TRBV12-4, the J call TRBJ2-5, with D possibly TRBD2 on 5 matching bases. The CDR3 runs 14 residues. V was pared by 5 bases and J by 1 base, with 11 bases between. CDR3 loop: CASSQRTAQETQYF. The CDR3 coding sequence is TGTGCCAGCAGTCAGCGGACGGCCCAAGAGACCCAGTACTTC.

The V call is TRBV6-5, the J call TRBJ2-7; TRBD1 matches 8 bases. V was clipped by 6 bases and J by 2 bases; unmatched bases: 6. Germline assignment: CDR1 MNHEY and CDR2 SVGAGI. The CDR3 length is 14 residues. In nucleotides, the CDR3 is TGTGCCAGCAGGGCGACAGGGGTGACCTACGAGCAGTACTTC. Translated, it gives CASRATGVTYEQYF.

This clonotype has only a few counts. The chain combines TRBV7-8 with TRBJ2-7; 8 bases fit TRBD2. Germline trimming cut 0 bases from V and 2 bases from J; bases unmatched to any gene: 6. Germline V gene sequence: CDR1 SGHVS, CDR2 FQNEAQ. The CDR3 consists of 16 residues. The CDR3, as DNA: TGTGCCAGCAGCTTAGCGCCAGCGGGGGCAACCTACGAGCAGTACGTC. Translated: CASSLAPAGATYEQYV.

V is TRBV2 and J is TRBJ2-1; the D gene is possibly TRBD2 (6 bases). Trimming took 4 bases from V and 7 from J, leaving 14 bases between them. Germline V gene data show CDR1 as SNHLY and CDR2 as FYNNEI. The CDR3 covers 14 residues. The CDR3 region has the DNA TGTGCCAGCAGTGTGGAGGGTTGGAAGAATGAGCAGTTCTTC. This sequence encodes CASSVEGWKNEQFF.

V and J are TRBV9 and TRBJ1-4, with 8 bases lining up with TRBD1. The CDR3 loop spans 14 amino acids. CDR1 is SGDLS and CDR2 is YYNGEE in the germline V gene. Trimming took 3 bases from V and 8 from J; bases not matched to a gene: 6. The chain's CDR3 is CASSGRGRGEKLFF. CDR3 coding DNA: TGTGCCAGCAGCGGCAGGGGGCGAGGCGAAAAACTGTTTTTT. The full variable domain, with the rest looked up from reference TRBV9 and TRBJ1-4, is DSGVTQTPKHLITATGQRVTLRCSPRSGDLSVYWYQQSLDQGLQFLIQYYNGEERAKGNILERFSAQQFPDLHSELNLSSLELGDSALYFCASSGRGRGEKLFFGSGTQLSVL.

V usage is TRBV20-1 and J usage is TRBJ2-3; tentatively, D is TRBD2 (5 bases). Germline V gives CDR1 DFQATT, CDR2 SNEGSKA (reference sequence). The V end lost 3 bases, the J end lost 7 bases, and 11 bases lay between the germline ends. The CDR3 is made up of 12 amino acids. DNA of the CDR3: TGCAGTGCTAGGGAGGTAATCTATACGCAGTATTTT. Its protein product is CSAREVIYTQYF.

There are a few counts of this clonotype. This chain joins TRBV12-3 or TRBV12-4 and TRBJ2-1; 8 bases align to TRBD2. This CDR3 has 14 residues. Trimming at V came to 7 bases and at J to 2 bases, leaving 4 bases not matched to a gene. The CDR3 DNA reads as TGTGCCAGCATCCGCGGGGGGACCTACAATGAGCAGTTCTTC. This codes for CASIRGGTYNEQFF.

This clonotype came up a few times. The chain joins TRBV20-1 to TRBJ2-1; TRBD2 agrees at 9 bases. Germline CDR1 is DFQATT and CDR2 is SNEGSKA (reference sequence). Trimming removed 4 bases from V and 6 bases from J; junction bases left unmatched: 10. The CDR3 totals 15 residues. In DNA, the CDR3 is TGCAGTGCTAACGCGGGGGGGTTCGAGGGCAATGAGCAGTTCTTC. Translated, it gives CSANAGGFEGNEQFF.

In its sample, this clonotype was seen a few times. The chain combines TRBV5-1 with TRBJ1-1, with a tentative D call TRBD1 (5 bases). The CDR3 runs to 15 residues. The V end lost 1 base, the J end lost 3 bases, and 13 bases lay between the germline ends. From germline, CDR1 is SGHRS and CDR2 YFSETQ. The DNA for the CDR3 is TGCGCCAGCAGCTTGTATGGGGCGCGGGACACTGAAGCTTTCTTT. It yields the protein CASSLYGARDTEAFF.

This clonotype was counted a few times. The rearrangement links TRBV4-1 to TRBJ2-2; D call uncertain. Germline values: CDR1 MGHRA, CDR2 YSYEKL. Trimming shortened V by 6 bases and J by 4 bases, and 15 bases separated the two germline ends. The CDR3 sequence is 15 residues long. In DNA form, the CDR3 reads TGCGCCAGCAGTTATACGGGCCTTTCCACCGGGGAGCTGTTTTTT. Translating gives CASSYTGLSTGELFF.

This clonotype was observed a few times. This chain uses TRBV7-9 with TRBJ2-7, with D uncertain. Trimming removed 4 bases from V and 0 bases from J, with 10 bases in between. Germline V gene data show CDR1 as SEHNR and CDR2 as FQNEAQ (reference sequence). The CDR3 runs 14 residues. The CDR3 bases are TGTGCCAGCAGCTCGACGACGGGCTCCTACGAGCAGTACTTC. Protein: CASSSTTGSYEQYF.

V usage is TRBV7-2 and J usage is TRBJ2-1; TRBD2 might be the D (6 bases). The CDR3 is 15 amino acids. Trimming stripped 4 bases from V and 4 bases from J, with 14 bases between. Germline values: CDR1 SGHTA, CDR2 FQGNSA. This CDR3 is CASSSFGGPYNEQFF. The CDR3 DNA is TGTGCCAGCAGCTCGTTCGGGGGACCTTACAATGAGCAGTTCTTC.

The table lists this clonotype with a few counts. The V gene is TRBV4-3, the J gene TRBJ2-1; weak D call: TRBD2 (6 bases). This CDR3 is 13 amino acids long. Germline CDR1 and CDR2: LGHNA and YSLEER. V was pared by 2 bases and J by 15 bases, with 17 bases between. Here the CDR3 reads CASSQTSGTWLFF. The CDR3 DNA reads TGCGCCAGCAGCCAAACCTCCGGGACTTGGCTGTTCTTC.

This clonotype was seen ten or more times. The chain couples TRBV5-1 to TRBJ1-3; D unresolved. CDR1 and CDR2 (germline): SGHRS, YFSETQ. Deletions cut 0 bases from V and 0 bases from J, with 13 bases between. The CDR3 is 17 amino acids. CDR3 region: CASSLDGGPFSGNTIYF. CDR3 bases: TGCGCCAGCAGCTTGGATGGAGGCCCCTTCTCTGGAAACACCATATATTTT.

The chain has TRBV20-1 and TRBJ1-5; D uncertain. Germline values: CDR1 DFQATT, CDR2 SNEGSKA (reference sequence). V lost 6 bases and J 5 bases, leaving 26 bases between the germline ends. The CDR3 extends over 17 amino acids. CDR3 in amino acids: CSAPSTGKLNIYQPQHF. The DNA of the CDR3 is TGCAGTGCCCCCTCCACGGGGAAACTTAATATATATCAGCCCCAGCATTTT.

This clonotype has more than one count but fewer than ten. The CDR3 here is CASSRPGGSYTF. Written as DNA, the CDR3 is TGCGCCAGCAGCCGCCCGGGTGGAAGCTACACCTTC. The rearrangement links TRBV4-1 to TRBJ1-2; D unresolved. V shed 4 bases and J shed 9 bases, with 12 bases lying between them. The CDR3 extends over 12 amino acids. Germline V gives CDR1 MGHRA, CDR2 YSYEKL.

The chain carries TRBV7-3 and TRBJ2-6; maybe TRBD2 (6 bases). With 2 bases removed from V and 0 bases from J, the gap between germline ends came to 14 bases. CDR3 size: 18 residues. The germline V gene encodes CDR1 SGHTA and CDR2 FQGTGA. The CDR3 bases are TGTGCCAGCAGCTTATTGGGGGGAGCGGACTCTGGGGCCAACGTCCTGACTTTC. Protein product: CASSLLGGADSGANVLTF.

This chain links TRBV7-2 with TRBJ2-3; TRBD2 aligns across 11 bases. Trimming at V came to 5 bases and at J to 7 bases, leaving 8 bases not matched to a gene. There are 15 residues in the CDR3. The V gene's germline CDR1 is SGHTA and CDR2 FQGNSA. CDR3 sequence: CASSPRLAGTYTQYF. DNA for the CDR3: TGTGCCAGCAGCCCGCGACTAGCGGGAACTTATACGCAGTATTTT.

This clonotype was detected a few times. This chain links TRBV27 with TRBJ1-1; TRBD1 might be the D (5 bases). Trimming pared 6 bases from V and 7 bases from J, leaving 21 bases between. Per germline, CDR1 MNHEY and CDR2 SMNVEV (reference sequence). This CDR3 has 15 amino acids. The CDR3 sequence: CASSLLGAAEIEAFF. CDR3 sequence (DNA): TGTGCCAGCAGCCTCCTTGGGGCAGCTGAAATTGAAGCTTTCTTT.

The CDR3: CASSLARQPYEQYV. CDR3 sequence (DNA): TGTGCTAGCAGCTTAGCCCGACAGCCCTACGAGCAGTACGTC. The chain links TRBV7-7 to TRBJ2-7; possible D gene TRBD1, 5 bases. This CDR3 has 14 residues. CDR1 is SSHAT and CDR2 is FNYEAQ in the germline V gene (reference sequence).

The V call is TRBV5-1, the J call TRBJ1-5; 8 nucleotides agree with TRBD1. With V trimmed by 4 bases and J by 4 bases, 4 bases remained unmatched. The length of the CDR3 is 14 residues. Germline V gene sequence: CDR1 SGHRS, CDR2 YFSETQ. The CDR3 nucleotides read TGCGCCAGCAGCCAGGGGGCAGAGAATCAGCCCCAGCATTTT. Protein product: CASSQGAENQPQHF. The whole variable domain, remainder taken from reference TRBV5-1 and TRBJ1-5, is KAGVTQTPRYLIKTRGQQVTLSCSPISGHRSVSWYQQTPGQGLQFLFEYFSETQRNKGNFPGRFSGRQFSNSRSEMNVSTLELGDSALYLCASSQGAENQPQHFGDGTRLSIL.